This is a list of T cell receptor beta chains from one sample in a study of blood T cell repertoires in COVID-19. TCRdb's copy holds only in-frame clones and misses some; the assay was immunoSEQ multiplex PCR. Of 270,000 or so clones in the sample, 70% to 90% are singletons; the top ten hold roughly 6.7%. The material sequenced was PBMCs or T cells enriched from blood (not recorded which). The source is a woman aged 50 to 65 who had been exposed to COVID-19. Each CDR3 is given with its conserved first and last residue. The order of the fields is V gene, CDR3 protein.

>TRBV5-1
CASSLGRQGDYGYTF
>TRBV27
CASSLSRNTEAFF
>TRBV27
CASSLRQGGSPLHF
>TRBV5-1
CASSPPGGQETQYF
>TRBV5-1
CASSLAGEWNEQYF
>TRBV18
CASSPGQTPETQYF
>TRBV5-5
CASRSGTGALQPQHF
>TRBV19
CASSPAGQGRSPLHF
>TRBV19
CASSTTGLTEAFF
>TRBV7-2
CASSLSVYEQYF
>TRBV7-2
CASSLRQVDSNQPQHF
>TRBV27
CASSSQGLNQPQHF
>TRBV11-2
CASSDSSSYNEQFF
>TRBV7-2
CASSLEGRGISPLHF
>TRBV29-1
CSHTGTSGGGGEQFF
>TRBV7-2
CASSGGARLLQGQETQYF
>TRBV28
CASRDTGRGYTF
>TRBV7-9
CASSLGQSNEQFF
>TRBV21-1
CASSMREEDGYTF
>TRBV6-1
CASSEEVGDNTEAFF
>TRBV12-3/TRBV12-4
CASSRDFTDTQYF
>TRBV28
CASSLLGAYGNTIYF
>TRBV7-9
CASSLGQLRTEAFF
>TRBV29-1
CSVEWVQGYDGYTF
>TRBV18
CASSPHPLRDTLGDEQYF
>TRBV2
CASSLRERLNTEAFF
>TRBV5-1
CASNRDTPNTEAFF
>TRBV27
CASSLDSNSPLHF
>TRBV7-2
CASSFDGGSGYTF
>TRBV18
CASSLNPPGDNSPLHF
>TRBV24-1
CATSGHRGDTQYF
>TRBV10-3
CAIAARGGRYEQYF
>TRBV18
CASSPNRGASYEQYF
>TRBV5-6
CASSGTGQETQYF
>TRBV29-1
CSINHGQADTQYF
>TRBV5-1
CASSLDPGTAYEQYF